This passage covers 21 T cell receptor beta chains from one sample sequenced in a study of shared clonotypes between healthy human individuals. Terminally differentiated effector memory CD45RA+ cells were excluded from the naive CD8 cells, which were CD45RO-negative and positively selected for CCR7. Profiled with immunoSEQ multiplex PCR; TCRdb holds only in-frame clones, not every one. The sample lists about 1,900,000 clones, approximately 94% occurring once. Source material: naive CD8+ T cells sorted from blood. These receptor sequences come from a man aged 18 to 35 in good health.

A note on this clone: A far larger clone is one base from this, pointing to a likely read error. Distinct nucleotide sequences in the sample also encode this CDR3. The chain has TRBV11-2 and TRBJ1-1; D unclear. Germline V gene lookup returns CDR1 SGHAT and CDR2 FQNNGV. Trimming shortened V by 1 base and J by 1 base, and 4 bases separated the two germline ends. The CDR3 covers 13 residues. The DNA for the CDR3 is TGTGCCAGCAGCTTAGGAGGGAACACTGAAGCTTTCTTT. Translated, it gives CASSLGGNTEAFF.

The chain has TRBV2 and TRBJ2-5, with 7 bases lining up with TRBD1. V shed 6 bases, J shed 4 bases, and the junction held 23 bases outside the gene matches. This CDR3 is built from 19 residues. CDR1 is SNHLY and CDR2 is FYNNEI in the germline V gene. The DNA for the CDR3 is TGTGCCAGCAGCGATTCACAGGGGTTGGAACCCATTATGGTAGAGACCCAGTACTTC. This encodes CASSDSQGLEPIMVETQYF.

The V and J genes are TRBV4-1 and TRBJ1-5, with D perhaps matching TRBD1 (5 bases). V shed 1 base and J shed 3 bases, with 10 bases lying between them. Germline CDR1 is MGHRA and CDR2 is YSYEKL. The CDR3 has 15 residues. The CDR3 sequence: CASSQVGGVNQPQHF. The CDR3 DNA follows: TGCGCCAGCAGCCAAGTTGGGGGAGTCAATCAGCCCCAGCATTTT.

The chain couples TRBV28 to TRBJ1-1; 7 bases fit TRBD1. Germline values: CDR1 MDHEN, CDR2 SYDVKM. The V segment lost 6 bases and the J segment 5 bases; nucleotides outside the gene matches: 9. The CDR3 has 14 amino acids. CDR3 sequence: CASRGTGVWTEAFF. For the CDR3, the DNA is TGTGCCAGCAGGGGAACAGGGGTATGGACTGAAGCTTTCTTT. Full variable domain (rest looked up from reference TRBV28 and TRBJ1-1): DVKVTQSSRYLVKRTGEKVFLECVQDMDHENMFWYRQDPGLGLRLIYFSYDVKMKEKGDIPEGYSVSREKKERFSLILESASTNQTSMYLCASRGTGVWTEAFFGQGTRLTVV.

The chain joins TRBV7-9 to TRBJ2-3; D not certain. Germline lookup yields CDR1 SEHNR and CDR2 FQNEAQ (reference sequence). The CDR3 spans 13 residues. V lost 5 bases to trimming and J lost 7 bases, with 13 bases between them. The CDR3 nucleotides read TGTGCCAGCAGCCCGCCTCGTTACAATACGCAGTATTTT. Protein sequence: CASSPPRYNTQYF.

The CDR3 nucleotides are TGTGCCAGCAGCCCCTGGGACCAGGGGACCCACGAGCAGTACTTC. Its protein is CASSPWDQGTHEQYF. The chain carries TRBV7-8 and TRBJ2-7; perhaps TRBD1 as D (6 bases). The CDR3 consists of 15 residues. V shed 5 bases and J shed 5 bases, with 19 bases lying between them. In germline, CDR1 is SGHVS, CDR2 FQNEAQ.

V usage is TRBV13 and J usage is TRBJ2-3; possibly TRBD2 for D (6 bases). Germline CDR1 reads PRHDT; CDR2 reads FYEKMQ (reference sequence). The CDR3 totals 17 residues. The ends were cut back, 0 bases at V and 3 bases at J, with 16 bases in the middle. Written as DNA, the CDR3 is TGTGCCAGCAGCTTAGGCCTGAGGGAGGAGGTTACAGATACGCAGTATTTT. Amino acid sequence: CASSLGLREEVTDTQYF. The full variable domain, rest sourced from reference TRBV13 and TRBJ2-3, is AAGVIQSPRHLIKEKRETATLKCYPIPRHDTVYWYQQGPGQDPQFLISFYEKMQSDKGSIPDRFSAQQFSDYHSELNMSSLELGDSALYFCASSLGLREEVTDTQYFGPGTRLTVL.

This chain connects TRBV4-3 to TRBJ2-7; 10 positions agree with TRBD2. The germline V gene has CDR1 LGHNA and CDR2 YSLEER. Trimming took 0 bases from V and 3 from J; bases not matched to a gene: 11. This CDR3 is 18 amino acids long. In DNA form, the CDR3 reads TGCGCCAGCAGCCAAGATCCTAGCGGGAGTGATATGGGCTACGAGCAGTACTTC. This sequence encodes CASSQDPSGSDMGYEQYF.

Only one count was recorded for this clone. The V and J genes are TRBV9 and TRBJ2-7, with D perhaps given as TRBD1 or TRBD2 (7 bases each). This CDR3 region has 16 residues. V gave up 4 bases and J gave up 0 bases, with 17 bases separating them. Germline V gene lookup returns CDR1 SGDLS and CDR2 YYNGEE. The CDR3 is CASSPSPGGGSYEQYF. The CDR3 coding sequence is TGTGCCAGCAGCCCCTCCCCAGGGGGGGGCTCCTACGAGCAGTACTTC.

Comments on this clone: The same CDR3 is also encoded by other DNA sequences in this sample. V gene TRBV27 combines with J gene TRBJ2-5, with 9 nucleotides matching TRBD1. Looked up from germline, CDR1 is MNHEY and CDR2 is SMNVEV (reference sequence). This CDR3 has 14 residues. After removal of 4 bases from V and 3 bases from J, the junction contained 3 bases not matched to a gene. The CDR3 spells CASSSGQGKETQYF. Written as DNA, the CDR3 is TGTGCCAGCAGTTCCGGACAGGGGAAAGAGACCCAGTACTTC.

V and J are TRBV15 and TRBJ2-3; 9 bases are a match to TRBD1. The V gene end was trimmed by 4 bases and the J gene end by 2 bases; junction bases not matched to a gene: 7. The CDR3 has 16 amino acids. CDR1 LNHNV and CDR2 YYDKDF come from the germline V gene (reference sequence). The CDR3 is CATSNEDRGLTDTQYF. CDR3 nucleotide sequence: TGTGCCACCAGCAACGAGGACAGGGGACTCACAGATACGCAGTATTTT.

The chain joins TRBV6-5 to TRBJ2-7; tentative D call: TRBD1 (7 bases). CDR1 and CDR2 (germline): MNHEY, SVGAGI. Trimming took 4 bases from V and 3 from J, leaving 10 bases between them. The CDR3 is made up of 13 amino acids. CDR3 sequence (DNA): TGTGCCAGCAGTTGGCGGGACAGCTACGAGCAGTACTTC. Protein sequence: CASSWRDSYEQYF.

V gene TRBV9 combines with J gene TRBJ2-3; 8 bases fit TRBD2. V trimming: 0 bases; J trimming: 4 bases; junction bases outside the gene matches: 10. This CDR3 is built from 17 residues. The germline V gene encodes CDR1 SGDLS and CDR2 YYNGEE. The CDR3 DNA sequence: TGTGCCAGCAGCGTAGGGGATACGGGGGGGTACGCAGATACGCAGTATTTT. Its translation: CASSVGDTGGYADTQYF.

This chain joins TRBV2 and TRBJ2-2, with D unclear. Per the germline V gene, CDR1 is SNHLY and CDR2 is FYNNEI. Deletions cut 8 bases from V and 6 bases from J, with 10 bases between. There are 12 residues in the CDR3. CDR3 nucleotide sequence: TGTGCCAGCTCCACCATATCCGGGGAGCTGTTTTTT. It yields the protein CASSTISGELFF.

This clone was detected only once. The CDR3 DNA is TGCGCCAGCAGTGAGAATCCGGGAGCAACAGATACGCAGTATTTT. Its translation: CASSENPGATDTQYF. The V call is TRBV10-2, the J call TRBJ2-3; a possible D gene is TRBD2 (6 bases). Germline values: CDR1 WSHSY, CDR2 SAAADI. With 2 bases removed from V and 3 bases from J, the gap between germline ends came to 12 bases. The CDR3 contains 15 residues.

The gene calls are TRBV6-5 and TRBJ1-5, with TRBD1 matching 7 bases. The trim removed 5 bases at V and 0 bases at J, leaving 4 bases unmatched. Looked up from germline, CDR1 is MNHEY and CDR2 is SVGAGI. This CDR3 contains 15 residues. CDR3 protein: CASSPEGASNQPQHF. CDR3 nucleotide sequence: TGTGCCAGCAGTCCGGAGGGGGCTAGCAATCAGCCCCAGCATTTT.

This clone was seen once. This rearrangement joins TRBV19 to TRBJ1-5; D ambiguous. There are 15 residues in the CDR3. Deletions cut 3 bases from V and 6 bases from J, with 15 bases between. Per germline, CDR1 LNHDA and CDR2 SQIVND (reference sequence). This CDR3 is CASSISQVGIQPQHF. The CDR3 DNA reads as TGTGCCAGTAGTATTTCTCAGGTAGGGATTCAGCCCCAGCATTTT.

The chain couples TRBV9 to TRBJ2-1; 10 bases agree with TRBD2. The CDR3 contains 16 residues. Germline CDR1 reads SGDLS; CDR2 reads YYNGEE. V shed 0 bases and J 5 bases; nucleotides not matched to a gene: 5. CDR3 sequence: CASSVVPSGSNNEQFF. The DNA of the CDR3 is TGTGCCAGCAGCGTAGTCCCTAGCGGGAGCAACAATGAGCAGTTCTTC.

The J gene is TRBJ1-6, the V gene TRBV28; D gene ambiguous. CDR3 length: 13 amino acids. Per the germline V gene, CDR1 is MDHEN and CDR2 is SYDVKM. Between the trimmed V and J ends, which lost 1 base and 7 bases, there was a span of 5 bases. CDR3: CASSLSRNSPLHF. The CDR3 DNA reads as TGTGCCAGCAGTTTATCGAGGAATTCACCCCTCCACTTT.

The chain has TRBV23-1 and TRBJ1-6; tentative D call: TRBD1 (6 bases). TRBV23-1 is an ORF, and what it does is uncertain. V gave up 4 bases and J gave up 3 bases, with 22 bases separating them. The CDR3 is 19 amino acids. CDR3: CASSLLTLGGGVYNSPLHF. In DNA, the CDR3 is TGCGCCAGCAGTCTACTTACTTTAGGGGGGGGAGTCTATAATTCACCCCTCCACTTT.

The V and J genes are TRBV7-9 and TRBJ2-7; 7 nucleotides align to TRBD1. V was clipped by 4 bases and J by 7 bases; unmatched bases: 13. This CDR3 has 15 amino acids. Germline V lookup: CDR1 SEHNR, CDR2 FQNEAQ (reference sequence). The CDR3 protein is CASSSTGQFLGEQYF. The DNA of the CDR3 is TGTGCCAGCAGCTCCACGGGACAGTTCCTCGGTGAGCAGTACTTC.